Presented here are 2 T cell receptor beta chains from one specimen sequenced in a study of T cell responses to AZD1222 COVID-19 vaccine. This table comes from immunoSEQ multiplex PCR, and its TCRdb copy is limited to in-frame clones, with some not included. Of about 100,000 clones listed, 90% to 95% are singletons. This sample comprised peripheral blood, obtained on day 0 of AZD1222 vaccination. The receptors originated from an adult in good health.

This clone was seen a handful of times. The rearrangement uses TRBV11-2 and TRBJ1-3; D unclear. V was pared by 0 bases and J by 0 bases, with 6 bases between. In germline, CDR1 is SGHAT, CDR2 FQNNGV. CDR3 length: 15 amino acids. In nucleotides, the CDR3 is TGTGCCAGCAGCTTAGAAGGTCTCTCTGGAAACACCATATATTTT. It translates to CASSLEGLSGNTIYF.

The chain uses TRBV5-1 and TRBJ1-2, with TRBD1 as a possible D gene (6 bases). Trimming cost V 1 base and J 2 bases, with 12 bases left between them. The CDR3 has 15 amino acids. The germline gives CDR1 SGHRS, CDR2 YFSETQ. CDR3 sequence reads: CASSLFPGQNYGYTF. The CDR3 DNA sequence: TGCGCCAGCAGCTTGTTCCCGGGACAAAACTATGGCTACACCTTC.